This T cell receptor beta chain was sequenced for a study of T cells in Graves' hyperthyroidism and ophthalmopathy. The overall study: Pretreatment peripheral blood was obtained at initial diagnosis.

Per the germline V gene, CDR1 is LGHDT and CDR2 is YNNKEL (reference sequence). V lost 9 bases and J lost 6; bases outside the gene matches: 10. CDR3 size: 13 residues. Study findings and constraints: Most clonotypes expanded in thyroid above 0.001 were likewise present in blood. From stable hyperthyroidism, ophthalmopathy was set apart by a 13 V-J model.

This clonotype was observed many times. Its antigen is not known. TCR beta CDR3 region amplification was performed from RNA transcripts. A set of HTBI primers served as the primers for a first-round RT-PCR of the TCR CDR3. TCRdb fed the multiplex PCR reads into MiXCR, producing one record per CDR3 protein. Of some 350,000 distinct CDR3 sequences detected, about 19% appear once; the ten largest clones hold about 3.7%. V gene TRBV3-1 combines with J gene TRBJ1-1; 7 nucleotides agree with TRBD1. Sample: blood. This TCR derives from a woman between 18 and 29 years old with Graves' hyperthyroidism. CDR3 sequence reads: CASTLGGGAEAFF. The CDR3 region has the DNA TGTGCCAGTACCCTGGGAGGGGGCGCTGAAGCTTTCTTT. The entire variable domain, with the rest obtained from reference TRBV3-1 and TRBJ1-1, is as follows: DTAVSQTPKYLVTQMGNDKSIKCEQNLGHDTMYWYKQDSKKFLKIMFSYNNKELIINETVPNRFSPKSPDKAHLNLHINSLELGDSAVYFCASTLGGGAEAFFGQGTRLTVV.